The entry that follows covers one T cell receptor beta chain sequence. As yet, its antigen is unknown. Sequencing was performed with immunoSEQ multiplex PCR; in TCRdb, only in-frame clones are kept and a portion is missing. This repertoire shows more than 1,500 clones, under 85% found once; its top ten account for roughly 42%. CDR1 is KGHSH and CDR2 is LQKENI in the germline V gene. This CDR3 contains 16 residues. The junction had 8 bases not matched to a gene; V was cut back by 4 bases and J by 0 bases. This sample is part of a study of high-grade serous ovarian cancer treatment subgroups. Study results and caveats: These tumor repertoires lack spatial information from bulk sequencing. Repertoire similarity ranged about 0.11 to 0.8 between tumors of one patient. TCR clonal relatedness correlated positively with neoantigen level. The analyses considered CDR3 and ignored CDR1 and CDR2.

Tumor tissue was taken before any definitive surgery or chemotherapy was given. The rearrangement uses TRBV18 and TRBJ1-1; 7 positions agree with TRBD1. The origin of this receptor is a human donor with high-grade serous ovarian cancer. The material sequenced was tumor tissue. The CDR3 DNA reads TGTGCCAGCTCACGGCGGGACAGCGTGATGAACACTGAAGCTTTCTTT. Amino acids: CASSRRDSVMNTEAFF.